Listed below are T cell receptor beta chains from one sample, sequenced in a study of shared clonotypes between healthy human individuals. TCRdb keeps only in-frame clones here, not all; method: immunoSEQ multiplex PCR. The table has about 2.2 million clones, approximately 92% seen once. Sequences were obtained from naive CD8+ T cells from PBMCs. The receptor set was obtained from a young man in good health. Some clones in this sample may be carry-over from other donors' samples. CDR3s include the opening cysteine and the closing phenylalanine or tryptophan. D genes are given only for firm matches. Clone sizes are given selectively: once, few, many, or a class where the clone is expanded.

D gene	V gene	clone size	J gene	CDR3 protein	CDR3 DNA
NA	TRBV5-1	NA	TRBJ1-2	CASSLARGGYTF	TGCGCCAGCAGCTTGGCACGGGGAGGCTACACCTTC
NA	TRBV6-5	NA	TRBJ2-5	CASGGGWTQYF	TGTGCCAGCGGAGGGGGATGGACCCAGTACTTC
NA	TRBV11-2	NA	TRBJ2-1	CASSFSPGGTYNEQFF	TGTGCCAGCAGCTTCTCTCCTGGAGGAACCTACAATGAGCAGTTCTTC
TRBD1	TRBV28	NA	TRBJ1-2	CASRQTGLAYGYTF	TGTGCCAGCAGGCAGACAGGGCTCGCCTATGGCTACACCTTC
NA	TRBV27	once	TRBJ2-7	CASSTNTATDSYEQYF	TGTGCCAGCAGTACCAATACCGCTACAGACAGTTACGAGCAGTACTTC
NA	TRBV28	NA	TRBJ2-7	CASSLRVSYEQYF	TGTGCCAGCAGTCTCCGGGTCTCCTACGAGCAGTACTTC
NA	TRBV29-1	once	TRBJ1-2	CSVLDTSKGNGYTF	TGCAGCGTCCTGGACACGTCAAAGGGGAATGGCTACACCTTC
TRBD1	TRBV5-4	NA	TRBJ2-7	CASSLGDSVYEQYF	TGTGCCAGCAGCTTGGGGGACAGCGTCTACGAGCAGTACTTC
NA	TRBV4-2	NA	TRBJ2-1	CASSQVFGDRGEQFF	TGTGCCAGCAGCCAAGTCTTCGGGGATCGAGGTGAGCAGTTCTTC
NA	TRBV16	NA	TRBJ1-5	CASSPGYSNQPQHF	TGTGCCAGCAGCCCAGGCTATAGCAATCAGCCCCAGCATTTT
NA	TRBV7-9	NA	TRBJ2-1	CASSLSVAEGYNEQFF	TGTGCCAGCAGCTTAAGCGTAGCGGAGGGGTACAATGAGCAGTTCTTC
NA	TRBV6-1	NA	TRBJ2-7	CASSEMAPGTIAYEQYF	TGTGCCAGCAGTGAAATGGCTCCGGGGACCATAGCCTACGAGCAGTACTTC
NA	TRBV13	NA	TRBJ2-7	CASSLGTGRTYEQYF	TGTGCCAGCAGCTTAGGAACAGGGCGCACCTACGAGCAGTACTTC
NA	TRBV7-8	NA	TRBJ2-7	CASSPESYEQYF	TGTGCCAGCAGCCCCGAGTCCTACGAGCAGTACTTC
TRBD2	TRBV7-6	NA	TRBJ2-1	CASSSRTSGSSYNEQFF	TGTGCCAGCAGCTCCCGGACTAGCGGCAGCTCCTACAATGAGCAGTTCTTC
TRBD2	TRBV4-3	NA	TRBJ2-7	CASSPGTSGPYEQYF	TGCGCCAGCAGCCCAGGGACTAGCGGACCCTACGAGCAGTACTTC
TRBD1	TRBV4-1	NA	TRBJ1-4	CASRDRGTMVANEKLFF	TGCGCCAGCCGCGACAGGGGGACCATGGTCGCGAATGAAAAACTGTTTTTT
NA	TRBV19	NA	TRBJ1-5	CASSMEQGNQPQHF	TGTGCCAGTAGTATGGAACAGGGCAATCAGCCCCAGCATTTT
NA	TRBV11-2	NA	TRBJ2-1	CASSLGQVGSSYNEQFF	TGTGCCAGCAGCTTAGGACAGGTCGGAAGCTCCTACAATGAGCAGTTCTTC
NA	TRBV7-9	NA	TRBJ2-7	CASSPQPGHYEQYF	TGTGCCAGCAGCCCTCAACCGGGACACTACGAGCAGTACTTC
TRBD1	TRBV7-9	NA	TRBJ2-7	CASTWDRPYEQYF	TGTGCCAGCACTTGGGACAGGCCCTACGAGCAGTACTTC
NA	TRBV11-3	NA	TRBJ2-7	CASSLVVLASSYEQYF	TGTGCCAGCAGCTTAGTGGTCTTAGCGAGCTCCTACGAGCAGTACTTC
TRBD1	TRBV7-8	NA	TRBJ1-2	CASSLAGTGSGYTF	TGTGCCAGCAGCTTAGCCGGGACAGGGAGCGGCTACACCTTC
NA	TRBV27	NA	TRBJ1-2	CATWTVPYGYTF	TGTGCCACCTGGACAGTACCCTATGGCTACACCTTC
NA	TRBV7-9	NA	TRBJ1-1	CASTLDGTEAFF	TGTGCCAGCACCCTGGACGGAACAGAAGCTTTCTTT
NA	TRBV18	NA	TRBJ1-5	CASSPAPAIQPQHF	TGTGCCAGCTCACCCGCCCCCGCGATTCAGCCCCAGCATTTT
TRBD1	TRBV28	NA	TRBJ2-4	CASSSWTGQNIQYF	TGTGCCAGCAGTTCCTGGACAGGACAAAACATTCAGTACTTC
NA	TRBV19	NA	TRBJ1-1	CASLRGTEAFF	TGTGCCAGTCTACGGGGCACTGAAGCTTTCTTT
NA	TRBV27	NA	TRBJ1-5	CASSSGLGVTQHF	TGTGCCAGCAGTTCCGGACTGGGCGTGACCCAGCATTTT
NA	TRBV6-6	NA	TRBJ2-7	CASSYRLPGPSYEQYF	TGTGCCAGCAGTTACAGACTACCGGGGCCCTCCTACGAGCAGTACTTC
NA	TRBV29-1	NA	TRBJ2-5	CSVELQETQYF	TGCAGCGTTGAATTACAAGAGACCCAGTACTTC
NA	TRBV18	NA	TRBJ1-1	CASSLTDRTEAFF	TGTGCCAGCTCACTCACGGACCGCACTGAAGCTTTCTTT
TRBD2	TRBV27	NA	TRBJ2-7	CASSRGTSGSKYEQYF	TGTGCCAGCAGCCGTGGGACTAGCGGGAGTAAGTACGAGCAGTACTTC